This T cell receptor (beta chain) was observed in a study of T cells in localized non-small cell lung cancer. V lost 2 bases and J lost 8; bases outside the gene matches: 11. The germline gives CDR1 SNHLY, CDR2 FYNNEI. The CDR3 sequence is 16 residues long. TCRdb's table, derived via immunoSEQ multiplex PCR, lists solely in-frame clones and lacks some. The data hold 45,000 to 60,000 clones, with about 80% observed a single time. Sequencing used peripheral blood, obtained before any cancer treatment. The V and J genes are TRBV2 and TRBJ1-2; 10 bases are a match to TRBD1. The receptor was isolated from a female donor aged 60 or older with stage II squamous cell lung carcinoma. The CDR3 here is CASSEPSGTGVRGYTF. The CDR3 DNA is TGTGCCAGCAGTGAACCCTCCGGGACAGGGGTTCGAGGCTACACCTTC.